Below, one TCR beta chain is given with its context. Its specificity is unknown. The data are from a study of vaccination and CD4 T cells after COVID-19. Germline CDR1 reads DFQATT; CDR2 reads SNEGSKA (reference sequence). The CDR3 contains 14 residues. Sequencing of cultured CD4+ T cell DNA used the Oncomine TCR Beta short-read assay. TCRdb re-derived calls from the PCR reads in MiXCR, one entry per CDR3 protein. The table includes approximately 22,000 distinct CDR3 sequences, roughly 40% detected once. Time point indicated: late sampling 161 to 241 days after vaccination in three convalescent patients. Treatment given: roughly 10-day PBMC culture with coronavirus spike peptide pools or control peptides (ViraFEST assay).

The genes are TRBV20-1 and TRBJ2-3; the match to TRBD1 covers 10 bases. This TCR derives from a human donor who had recovered from COVID-19. Sequenced here: CD4+ T cells from blood, cultured in vitro, sampled about 7 months after SARS-CoV-2 vaccination. The DNA for the CDR3 is TGCAGCAGGGACAGGGGAGGATATACAGATACGCAGTATTTT. Translated: CSRDRGGYTDTQYF.